This is a list of T cell receptor beta chains from one sample in a study of cytomegalovirus exposure and HLA in healthy donors. Profiled with immunoSEQ multiplex PCR; TCRdb holds only in-frame clones, not every one. In the table there are approximately 140,000 clones, approximately 80% of which are singletons. The source material was PBMCs. The origin of the receptors is a man in his forties in good health and CMV-seropositive. Each CDR3 is given with its conserved first and last residue. D genes are given only for firm matches. Not all rows give a size; the values are once, few, many and, for expanded clones, a class.

>.|13|TRBJ1-2|TRBD1|TRBV27
CASALTGIYGYTF
TGTGCCAGCGCCCTGACAGGGATCTATGGCTACACCTTC
>.|17|TRBJ2-7|.|TRBV1
CTSSQDRASGRDYEQYF
TGCACCAGCAGCCAAGATCGGGCTAGCGGGAGGGACTACGAGCAGTACTTC
>once|12|TRBJ1-2|.|TRBV9
CASRRDQHGYTF
TGTGCCAGCAGGAGGGATCAACATGGCTACACCTTC
>.|15|TRBJ2-2|.|TRBV5-1
CASSWGSTNTGELFF
TGCGCCAGCAGTTGGGGCTCGACGAACACCGGGGAGCTGTTTTTT
>.|16|TRBJ1-1|.|TRBV4-3
CASSQDAGGWNTEAFF
TGCGCCAGCAGCCAAGATGCGGGGGGCTGGAACACTGAAGCTTTCTTT
>.|13|TRBJ2-1|.|TRBV29-1
CSVPVKPNNEQFF
TGCAGCGTACCGGTCAAGCCCAACAATGAGCAGTTCTTC
>.|14|TRBJ2-2|.|TRBV5-1
CASRRESNTGELFF
TGCGCCAGCAGGAGGGAGTCTAACACCGGGGAGCTGTTTTTT
>few|16|TRBJ2-6|.|TRBV6-5
CASSYDRSPGANVLTF
TGTGCCAGCAGTTACGACAGGAGCCCTGGGGCCAACGTCCTGACTTTC
>.|14|TRBJ2-1|.|TRBV4-3
CASSQARASNEQFF
TGCGCCAGCAGCCAAGCGCGGGCCTCCAATGAGCAATTCTTC
>.|13|TRBJ1-2|.|TRBV7-9
CSSRKGGNYGYTF
TGTTCCAGCAGAAAGGGAGGGAACTATGGCTACACCTTC
>.|15|TRBJ1-2|.|TRBV7-6
CASSPSFGQRFGYTF
TGTGCCAGCAGCCCCTCTTTCGGACAGCGGTTCGGCTACACCTTC
>.|16|TRBJ2-6|.|TRBV4-3
CASSQDSRAGANVLTF
TGCGCCAGCAGCCAAGATTCCAGGGCCGGGGCCAACGTCCTGACTTTC
>.|15|TRBJ2-4|.|TRBV25-1
CASSVGQLAKNIQYF
TGTGCCAGCAGTGTCGGACAGTTAGCCAAAAACATTCAGTACTTC
>.|13|TRBJ2-7|.|TRBV10-3
CAIREDRTYEQYF
TGTGCCATCAGGGAGGACAGAACCTACGAGCAGTACTTC
>.|16|TRBJ1-1|.|TRBV7-9
CASSLGGQIMNTEAFF
TGTGCCAGCAGCCTAGGAGGACAGATTATGAACACTGAAGCTTTCTTT
>.|15|TRBJ2-5|.|TRBV9
CASSAHLGASETQYF
TGTGCCAGCAGCGCCCATCTGGGGGCCAGTGAGACCCAGTACTTC
>.|16|TRBJ2-7|.|TRBV7-9
CASSFWGGGISYEQYF
TGTGCCAGCAGCTTTTGGGGCGGAGGGATCTCCTACGAGCAGTACTTC
>few|15|TRBJ1-3|TRBD1|TRBV5-6
CASSSGQGTGNTIYF
TGTGCCAGCAGCTCGGGACAGGGGACTGGAAACACCATATATTTT
>.|15|TRBJ1-3|.|TRBV4-2
CASSQLAGSGNTIYF
TGTGCCAGCAGCCAGCTGGCTGGCTCTGGAAACACCATATATTTT
>.|16|TRBJ2-7|.|TRBV19
CASSTRDRGAPYEQYF
TGTGCCAGTAGTACCCGGGATCGCGGCGCACCCTACGAGCAGTACTTC
>few|15|TRBJ1-2|.|TRBV6-5
CASNQGGGSYYGYTF
TGTGCCAGCAATCAAGGGGGGGGGTCCTACTATGGCTACACCTTC
>.|13|TRBJ2-7|.|TRBV11-2
CASSSQVFYEQYF
TGTGCCAGCAGCTCCCAGGTGTTCTACGAGCAGTACTTC
>.|16|TRBJ1-2|.|TRBV7-9
CASSSAGSLAVYGYTF
TGTGCCAGCAGTTCTGCGGGCAGTTTGGCGGTCTATGGCTACACCTTC
>.|17|TRBJ2-6|TRBD2|TRBV28
CASSTGGGDSWANVLTF
TGTGCCAGCAGCACGGGGGGTGGGGACTCTTGGGCCAACGTCCTGACTTTC
>.|12|TRBJ1-2|.|TRBV2
CASSNRRTPPTF
TGTGCCAGCAGCAATCGAAGGACACCCCCCACCTTC
>.|16|TRBJ1-3|.|TRBV11-2
CASSLDLPGTGNTIYF
TGTGCCAGCAGCTTAGATCTTCCCGGGACTGGAAACACCATATATTTT
>.|13|TRBJ2-7|TRBD1|TRBV6-6
CASSYGDSYEQYF
TGTGCCAGCAGCTACGGGGACAGTTACGAGCAGTACTTC
>.|13|TRBJ1-1|.|TRBV2
CASSGEVGTEAFF
TGTGCCAGCAGTGGGGAGGTGGGCACTGAAGCTTTCTTT
>few|15|TRBJ2-2|TRBD1|TRBV5-1
CASSTGQGNTGELFF
TGCGCCAGCAGCACGGGACAGGGGAACACCGGGGAGCTGTTTTTT
>.|14|TRBJ1-2|.|TRBV5-6
CASSLIQADYGYTF
TGTGCCAGCAGCTTGATACAGGCAGACTATGGCTACACCTTC
>once|15|TRBJ1-2|TRBD1|TRBV4-3
CASSARDRGIRGYTF
TGCGCCAGCAGCGCACGGGACAGGGGAATTCGGGGCTACACCTTC
>.|17|TRBJ2-7|TRBD2|TRBV19
CASSKRAGVSVIVEQYF
TGTGCCAGTAGTAAACGAGCGGGAGTCAGTGTAATAGTAGAGCAGTACTTC
>.|15|TRBJ2-1|TRBD2|TRBV7-9
CASSSTGRALNEQFF
TGTGCCAGCAGCTCCACGGGGAGGGCTTTGAATGAGCAGTTCTTC
>.|13|TRBJ2-7|.|TRBV7-8
CSSSLGPAYEQYF
TGTTCCAGCAGCCTGGGGCCGGCCTACGAGCAGTACTTC
>few|13|TRBJ2-7|TRBD2|TRBV30
CAFRLAGSYEQYF
TGTGCCTTTCGACTAGCGGGCTCCTACGAGCAGTACTTC
>once|18|TRBJ2-2|TRBD2|TRBV11-2
CASSGMLTSGLNTGELFF
TGTGCCAGCAGCGGAATGTTGACTAGCGGACTGAACACCGGGGAGCTGTTTTTT
>.|14|TRBJ2-1|.|TRBV6-1
CASRGGVSYNEQFF
TGTGCCAGCAGAGGCGGGGTCTCCTACAATGAGCAGTTCTTC
>.|14|TRBJ2-7|.|TRBV29-1
CSVSPLDPAYEQYF
TGCAGCGTATCCCCCCTAGATCCAGCCTACGAGCAGTACTTC
>few|19|TRBJ1-5|.|TRBV23-1
CASSQALETANGCNQPQHF
TGCGCCAGCAGTCAGGCCCTTGAGACCGCTAACGGGTGCAATCAGCCCCAGCATTTT
>.|16|TRBJ1-1|.|TRBV5-1
CASSTTSRGLNTEAFF
TGCGCCAGCAGCACCACCTCCAGGGGCTTGAACACTGAAGCTTTCTTT
>.|14|TRBJ2-1|TRBD1|TRBV30
CSHSGGQGYNEQFF
TGTTCACACTCGGGCGGACAGGGGTACAATGAGCAGTTCTTC
>.|15|TRBJ1-2|.|TRBV27
CASSYGGALRHGYTF
TGTGCCAGCAGTTACGGCGGAGCTCTACGTCATGGCTACACCTTC
>.|13|TRBJ2-7|.|TRBV15
CATSRKRGYEQYF
TGTGCCACCAGCAGAAAAAGGGGGTACGAGCAGTACTTC